These 24 T cell receptor beta chains share one sample of origin, sequenced in a study of blood T cell repertoires in COVID-19 (dated by TCRdb to 2018 to 2020). To prepare the library, the immunoSEQ multiplex PCR assay was applied. TCRdb limited this immuneACCESS table to in-frame rearrangements with V and J called. A share of clones is missing; checked studies link under half to unresolved V genes, and the rest is unexplained. This sample is represented by approximately 82,000 clones; roughly four fifths of them were singletons. The ten top clones hold under 45% of the sample. What was sequenced was peripheral blood. The origin of the receptors is a woman aged 70-85 years with acute or convalescent COVID-19.

The chain joins TRBV5-3 to TRBJ2-5; 11 bases line up with TRBD2. TRBV5-3 is recorded as an ORF, its role being uncertain. V trimming: 0 bases; J trimming: 2 bases; junction bases outside the gene matches: 6. The length of the CDR3 is 17 residues. The CDR3 is CARSLALAGVGQETQYF. The CDR3 DNA follows: TGTGCCAGAAGCTTGGCACTAGCGGGAGTGGGGCAAGAGACCCAGTACTTC.

The chain has TRBV10-3 and TRBJ1-5; 7 bases match TRBD1. Unmatched junction bases numbered 7, after V lost 3 bases and J lost 5 bases. The CDR3 is made up of 15 amino acids. Germline CDR1 reads ENHRY; CDR2 reads SYGVKD. CDR3 nucleotide sequence: TGTGCCATCAGTGAAGATGGGCAGGGGGATCAGCCCCAGCATTTT. Its translation is CAISEDGQGDQPQHF.

This rearrangement joins TRBV29-1 to TRBJ1-1, with D maybe TRBD1 (5 bases). Per germline, CDR1 SQVTM and CDR2 ANQGSEA. V was clipped by 7 bases and J by 12 bases, with 21 bases between them. The CDR3 extends over 12 amino acids. The CDR3: CSARERPGRSFF. In nucleotides, the CDR3 is TGCAGCGCCCGTGAAAGACCAGGGAGGTCTTTCTTT.

The chain carries TRBV2 and TRBJ1-5; tentative D call: TRBD1 (6 bases). The CDR3 loop spans 15 amino acids. Germline CDR1 reads SNHLY; CDR2 reads FYNNEI. V dropped 6 bases and J dropped 1 base, with 13 bases sitting between them. The CDR3 DNA follows: TGTGCCAGCAGGGGCCAGGGGTTAAGCAATCAGCCCCAGCATTTT. Translating gives CASRGQGLSNQPQHF.

The sample holds a few counts of this clone. The rearrangement links TRBV5-1 to TRBJ2-3; no definite D call. The V and J ends lost 0 bases and 2 bases respectively, with 16 bases between them. This CDR3 contains 17 residues. The germline CDR1 and CDR2 sequences are SGHRS and YFSETQ. CDR3: CASSLEFRSLTTDTQYF. CDR3 bases: TGCGCCAGCAGCTTGGAGTTTAGAAGCCTTACCACAGATACGCAGTATTTT.

The CDR3 sequence: CASRGSGNQETQYF. DNA for the CDR3: TGCGCCAGCAGGGGTAGCGGGAATCAAGAGACCCAGTACTTC. The chain employs TRBV5-1 and TRBJ2-5; 8 bases are shared with TRBD2. J lost 2 bases, V lost 5 bases, and 5 bases had no gene match. CDR1 is SGHRS, CDR2 YFSETQ, per germline. CDR3 length: 14 residues.

The rearrangement links TRBV5-5 to TRBJ2-7; D is possibly TRBD2 (5 bases). The germline V gene encodes CDR1 SGHKS and CDR2 YYEKEE (reference sequence). Trimming pared 4 bases from V and 3 bases from J, leaving 11 bases between. The CDR3 is made up of 13 amino acids. CDR3 loop: CASSERTRYEQYF. CDR3 sequence (DNA): TGTGCCAGCAGCGAAAGGACTCGCTACGAGCAGTACTTC.

There are a few counts of this clone. The rearrangement joins TRBV10-1 to TRBJ1-1; D might be TRBD1 (5 bases). Looked up from germline, CDR1 is WNHNN and CDR2 is SYGVQD (reference sequence). Trimming left V 10 bases short and J 0 bases short, with 18 bases between. The CDR3 contains 15 residues. CDR3: CAIPAKRQLNTEAFF. CDR3 bases: TGCGCCATCCCCGCCAAAAGACAGCTGAACACTGAAGCTTTCTTT.

V gene TRBV12-3 or TRBV12-4 combines with J gene TRBJ2-5, with D maybe TRBD1 (6 bases). The CDR3 loop spans 11 amino acids. Trimming took 6 bases from V and 7 from J, leaving 9 bases between them. The CDR3: CASSSRGTQYF. CDR3 nucleotides: TGTGCCAGCAGCTCCAGGGGGACCCAGTACTTC.

A remark on this clone: Sequence at one end of the junction differs from germline and may be a read error. The genes are TRBV24-1 and TRBJ2-5, with D tentatively TRBD1 (6 bases). The CDR3 is made up of 15 amino acids. Germline V gene data show CDR1 as KGHDR and CDR2 as SFDVKD. The CDR3 DNA is TGTGCCGCCAGCTCCCCGTTAACAGGGCGAGAGACCCAGTACTTC. This gives the protein CAASSPLTGRETQYF.

The V gene is TRBV7-2, the J gene TRBJ2-5, with D perhaps matching TRBD2 (5 bases). The CDR3 has 17 amino acids. Germline V gene data show CDR1 as SGHTA and CDR2 as FQGNSA. V lost 2 bases and J 5 bases, leaving 21 bases between the germline ends. CDR3 coding DNA: TGTGCCAGCAGCTTATTCCGTGGTAGCCTAGCTGGTGAGACCCAGTACTTC. Translated: CASSLFRGSLAGETQYF.

CDR3 in DNA: TGTGCCAGCAGCATTACAAGGGACAGGGTCCATGAGCAGTTCTTC. Protein: CASSITRDRVHEQFF. The chain recombines TRBV6-5 with TRBJ2-1; 9 nucleotides match TRBD1. J was trimmed by 8 bases and V by 6 bases; bases with no gene match: 11. CDR3 size: 15 residues. Germline V CDR1 and CDR2: MNHEY, SVGAGI.

J is TRBJ1-5 and V is TRBV7-9, with TRBD1 matching over 9 bases. The CDR3 sequence is 14 residues long. V gave up 5 bases and J gave up 4 bases; unmatched junction bases: 3. The germline V gene encodes CDR1 SEHNR and CDR2 FQNEAQ (reference sequence). This chain's CDR3 is CASSQGQGNQPQHF. CDR3 nucleotides: TGTGCCAGCAGCCAAGGACAGGGGAATCAGCCCCAGCATTTT.

CDR3: CASSPRQGYYGYTF. The CDR3 DNA is TGTGCCAGCAGCCCACGGCAGGGATACTATGGCTACACCTTC. The rearrangement uses TRBV14 and TRBJ1-2; D perhaps matches TRBD1 (5 bases). The CDR3 spans 14 residues. CDR1 SGHDN and CDR2 FVKESK come from the germline V gene. V shed 4 bases and J shed 3 bases, with 12 bases lying between them. Variable domain in full (rest from reference TRBV14 and TRBJ1-2): EAGVTQFPSHSVIEKGQTVTLRCDPISGHDNLYWYRRVMGKEIKFLLHFVKESKQDESGMPNNRFLAERTGGTYSTLKVQPAELEDSGVYFCASSPRQGYYGYTFGSGTRLTVV.

V is TRBV5-4 and J is TRBJ1-1; a possible D gene is TRBD1 (6 bases). The V gene lost 2 bases and the J gene lost 3 bases, with 11 bases spanning the gap. The CDR3 has 14 amino acids. Germline assignment: CDR1 SGHNT and CDR2 YYREEE (reference sequence). CDR3 in amino acids: CASSLTGMYTEAFF. The DNA for the CDR3 is TGTGCCAGCAGCTTAACAGGGATGTACACTGAAGCTTTCTTT.

V and J are TRBV18 and TRBJ2-1; 9 bases are shared with TRBD1. The V segment lost 3 bases and the J segment 7 bases; nucleotides outside the gene matches: 4. The CDR3 contains 14 residues. Germline CDR1 reads KGHSH; CDR2 reads LQKENI. The CDR3 loop is CASSPGTGLNEQFF. The CDR3, as DNA: TGTGCCAGCTCACCCGGGACAGGGTTAAATGAGCAGTTCTTC.

The gene calls are TRBV19 and TRBJ2-7, with D perhaps matching TRBD1 (5 bases). This CDR3 is built from 14 residues. The germline gives CDR1 LNHDA, CDR2 SQIVND (reference sequence). Trimming stripped 4 bases from V and 2 bases from J, with 12 bases between. DNA for the CDR3: TGTGCCAGTAGTACGACAGTTTCGGCCTACGAGCAGTACTTC. It encodes CASSTTVSAYEQYF.

The chain has TRBV5-8 and TRBJ2-1, with D tentatively TRBD1 (6 bases). This CDR3 contains 12 residues. V was trimmed by 4 bases and J by 15 bases, leaving 17 bases between them. CDR1 is SGHTS and CDR2 is YDEGEE in the germline V gene. CDR3 sequence (DNA): TGTGCCAGCAGCCGTACCTGGGACATTGCGTTCTTC. This translates into CASSRTWDIAFF. The full variable domain, completed using reference TRBV5-8 and TRBJ2-1, is EAGVTQSPTHLIKTRGQQATLRCSPISGHTSVYWYQQALGLGLQFLLWYDEGEERNRGNFPPRFSGRQFPNYSSELNVNALELEDSALYLCASSRTWDIAFFGPGTRLTVL.

The genes are TRBV5-1 and TRBJ2-7, with 8 positions matching TRBD1. The CDR3 loop spans 14 amino acids. J gave up 3 bases and V 6 bases, and 8 bases lay outside the gene matches. Germline loops: CDR1 SGHRS, CDR2 YFSETQ. Here the CDR3 reads CASNPGTGIYEQYF. DNA for the CDR3: TGCGCCAGCAACCCCGGGACAGGTATCTACGAGCAGTACTTC.

As to this clone: An end of the junction does not agree with germline; a read error may underlie this. The chain employs TRBV7-9 and TRBJ2-7, with a tentative D call TRBD2 (5 bases). The CDR3 runs to 14 residues. The germline gives CDR1 SEHNR, CDR2 FQNEAQ (reference sequence). CDR3 sequence reads: CASSADTRFYEQYF. In DNA, the CDR3 is TGTGCCAGCAGCGCAGACACTAGATTCTACGAACAGTACTTC.

This clone was counted once. This rearrangement joins TRBV3-1 (or the pseudogene TRBV3-2) to TRBJ1-2; D is undetermined. Germline CDR1 reads LGHDT; CDR2 reads YNNKEL (reference sequence). The CDR3 length is 14 residues. V shed 2 bases and J shed 2 bases, with 9 bases lying between them. The CDR3 DNA follows: TGTGCCAGCAGCCAACGGGAAGGGAACTATGGCTACACCTTC. It is translated as CASSQREGNYGYTF.

The chain recombines TRBV9 with TRBJ1-4; 8 bases are shared with TRBD1. CDR3 length equals 16 residues. With V trimmed by 4 bases and J by 6 bases, 11 bases remained unmatched. The germline CDR1 and CDR2 sequences are SGDLS and YYNGEE. The CDR3 sequence is CASSRQSGTGYEKLFF. The CDR3 nucleotides are TGTGCCAGCAGCAGACAGTCCGGGACAGGTTATGAAAAACTGTTTTTT.

V usage is TRBV3-1 (or the pseudogene TRBV3-2) and J usage is TRBJ1-1; 8 positions agree with TRBD1. Germline V lookup: CDR1 LGHDT, CDR2 YNNKEL (reference sequence). Unmatched junction bases numbered 10, after V lost 4 bases and J lost 0 bases. The length of the CDR3 is 17 residues. CDR3 protein: CASSPRWTGPLNTEAFF. The DNA of the CDR3 is TGTGCCAGCAGCCCCCGTTGGACAGGGCCCTTGAACACTGAAGCTTTCTTT.

The rearrangement joins TRBV9 to TRBJ1-6, with 9 bases matching TRBD1. After removal of 2 bases from V and 9 bases from J, the junction contained 9 bases not matched to a gene. The CDR3 has 16 amino acids. Germline V CDR1 and CDR2: SGDLS, YYNGEE. The CDR3 region is CASSVASTGGVSPLHF. The CDR3, as DNA: TGTGCCAGCAGCGTTGCCTCGACAGGGGGAGTTTCACCCCTCCACTTT. Full variable domain (rest looked up from reference TRBV9 and TRBJ1-6): DSGVTQTPKHLITATGQRVTLRCSPRSGDLSVYWYQQSLDQGLQFLIQYYNGEERAKGNILERFSAQQFPDLHSELNLSSLELGDSALYFCASSVASTGGVSPLHFGNGTRLTVT.